The rows below give T cell receptor beta chains drawn from one sample of a study of cytomegalovirus exposure and HLA in healthy donors. Method: immunoSEQ multiplex PCR; TCRdb's copy keeps in-frame clones and lacks some. This table holds around 130,000 clones, under 85% found once. The sequenced sample consisted of PBMCs. These TCRs come from a man aged 25-45 years in good health and CMV-seronegative. Both conserved end residues are part of each CDR3. D genes are given only for firm matches. Clone size appears in some rows only: once, few, many, or a class for an expanded clone.

V gene: TRBV7-8; J gene: TRBJ2-5; D gene: TRBD1; clone size: NA; CDR3 protein: CASSLAGGETQYF; CDR3 DNA: TGTGCCAGCAGCTTAGCAGGGGGCGAGACCCAGTACTTC
V gene: TRBV6-6; J gene: TRBJ1-5; D gene: NA; clone size: NA; CDR3 protein: CASSFYRDGGQPQHF; CDR3 DNA: TGTGCCAGCAGTTTCTACAGGGATGGGGGTCAGCCCCAGCATTTT
V gene: TRBV6-5; J gene: TRBJ1-2; D gene: TRBD1; clone size: few; CDR3 protein: CASSTRTGGFYGYTF; CDR3 DNA: TGTGCCAGCAGTACGCGGACAGGGGGTTTCTATGGCTACACCTTC
V gene: TRBV6-4; J gene: TRBJ2-1; D gene: NA; clone size: NA; CDR3 protein: CASSDSSTAQYNEQFF; CDR3 DNA: TGTGCCAGCAGTGACTCGTCTACAGCCCAGTACAATGAGCAGTTCTTC
V gene: TRBV12-5; J gene: TRBJ2-5; D gene: TRBD1; clone size: NA; CDR3 protein: CASGPGTGGETQYF; CDR3 DNA: TGTGCTAGTGGCCCCGGGACAGGGGGAGAGACCCAGTACTTC
V gene: TRBV6-4; J gene: TRBJ2-3; D gene: TRBD2; clone size: NA; CDR3 protein: CASSDGGGPDTQYF; CDR3 DNA: TGTGCCAGCAGTGACGGGGGGGGACCAGATACGCAGTATTTT
V gene: TRBV19; J gene: TRBJ1-2; D gene: NA; clone size: few; CDR3 protein: CASSTPTGRYGYTF; CDR3 DNA: TGTGCCAGTAGTACCCCGACAGGACGCTATGGCTACACCTTC
V gene: TRBV7-8; J gene: TRBJ1-1; D gene: NA; clone size: NA; CDR3 protein: CASSPYPVFTEAFF; CDR3 DNA: TGTGCCAGCAGCCCGTATCCGGTTTTTACTGAAGCTTTCTTT
V gene: TRBV10-2; J gene: TRBJ2-1; D gene: TRBD2; clone size: NA; CDR3 protein: CASGRDGNEQFF; CDR3 DNA: TGCGCCAGCGGGAGGGACGGCAATGAGCAGTTCTTC
V gene: TRBV27; J gene: TRBJ2-6; D gene: NA; clone size: NA; CDR3 protein: CASSFGGGANVLTF; CDR3 DNA: TGTGCCAGCAGTTTCGGGGGTGGGGCCAACGTCCTGACTTTC
V gene: TRBV7-2; J gene: TRBJ2-7; D gene: NA; clone size: NA; CDR3 protein: CASSEWRRADYEQYF; CDR3 DNA: TGTGCCAGCAGCGAATGGAGGCGGGCAGACTACGAGCAGTACTTC
V gene: TRBV7-9; J gene: TRBJ1-2; D gene: NA; clone size: NA; CDR3 protein: CASSQGPGVYGYTF; CDR3 DNA: TGTGCCAGCAGCCAGGGACCGGGGGTCTATGGCTACACCTTC
V gene: TRBV4-3; J gene: TRBJ1-5; D gene: TRBD1; clone size: NA; CDR3 protein: CASSLRTGGNQPQHF; CDR3 DNA: TGCGCCAGCAGCCTAAGGACAGGGGGAAATCAGCCCCAGCATTTT
V gene: TRBV7-9; J gene: TRBJ1-4; D gene: NA; clone size: once; CDR3 protein: CASRPRDATNEKLFF; CDR3 DNA: TGTGCCAGCAGACCCAGGGATGCAACTAATGAAAAACTGTTTTTT
V gene: TRBV28; J gene: TRBJ2-1; D gene: TRBD1; clone size: few; CDR3 protein: CASSQNHRGPYNEQFF; CDR3 DNA: TGTGCCAGCAGTCAAAACCACAGGGGGCCCTACAATGAGCAGTTCTTC
V gene: TRBV29-1; J gene: TRBJ2-1; D gene: NA; clone size: NA; CDR3 protein: CSVIWGDLLDEQFF; CDR3 DNA: TGCAGCGTTATATGGGGCGACCTTTTGGATGAGCAGTTCTTC
V gene: TRBV5-1; J gene: TRBJ2-5; D gene: NA; clone size: NA; CDR3 protein: CASSWEAGGREQYF; CDR3 DNA: TGCGCCAGCAGCTGGGAGGCAGGGGGAAGGGAGCAGTACTTC
V gene: TRBV28; J gene: TRBJ2-7; D gene: NA; clone size: NA; CDR3 protein: CASRTGGEWSYEQYF; CDR3 DNA: TGTGCCAGCCGTACGGGGGGCGAGTGGTCCTACGAGCAGTACTTC
V gene: TRBV10-3; J gene: TRBJ2-5; D gene: TRBD2; clone size: NA; CDR3 protein: CAIRDTPGLAGGYQETQYF; CDR3 DNA: TGTGCCATCAGGGATACTCCGGGACTAGCGGGAGGCTACCAAGAGACCCAGTACTTC
V gene: TRBV28; J gene: TRBJ1-1; D gene: NA; clone size: NA; CDR3 protein: CASSTLQGDTEAFF; CDR3 DNA: TGTGCCAGCAGTACCTTACAGGGAGACACTGAAGCTTTCTTT
V gene: TRBV29-1; J gene: TRBJ2-7; D gene: NA; clone size: NA; CDR3 protein: CSVDTTYEQYF; CDR3 DNA: TGCAGCGTCGATACAACCTACGAGCAGTACTTC
V gene: TRBV30; J gene: TRBJ2-7; D gene: NA; clone size: NA; CDR3 protein: CAWGLPPAYEQYF; CDR3 DNA: TGTGCCTGGGGACTACCTCCTGCCTACGAGCAGTACTTC
V gene: TRBV7-7; J gene: TRBJ2-5; D gene: TRBD1; clone size: NA; CDR3 protein: CASSASGGRGETQYF; CDR3 DNA: TGTGCTAGCAGCGCTTCAGGGGGCCGGGGAGAGACCCAGTACTTC
V gene: TRBV7-7; J gene: TRBJ2-1; D gene: NA; clone size: NA; CDR3 protein: CASRVGPSDTRGHEQFF; CDR3 DNA: TGTGCTAGCAGAGTAGGTCCCTCGGACACCCGAGGCCATGAGCAGTTCTTC
V gene: TRBV7-9; J gene: TRBJ1-2; D gene: NA; clone size: NA; CDR3 protein: CASSLFRQGFYSNYGYTF; CDR3 DNA: TGTGCCAGCAGCTTATTTAGGCAGGGCTTCTATTCTAACTATGGCTACACCTTC
V gene: TRBV6-5; J gene: TRBJ1-1; D gene: NA; clone size: few; CDR3 protein: CASSYYGDKSEAFF; CDR3 DNA: TGTGCCAGCAGTTACTACGGGGATAAGAGTGAAGCTTTCTTT
V gene: TRBV28; J gene: TRBJ1-4; D gene: TRBD1; clone size: NA; CDR3 protein: CASSFEGGPNEKLFF; CDR3 DNA: TGTGCCAGCAGTTTCGAAGGGGGCCCCAATGAAAAACTGTTTTTT
V gene: TRBV19; J gene: TRBJ2-7; D gene: NA; clone size: NA; CDR3 protein: CASSSASAYEQYF; CDR3 DNA: TGTGCCAGTAGTAGTGCCTCGGCCTACGAGCAGTACTTC
V gene: TRBV27; J gene: TRBJ1-1; D gene: NA; clone size: NA; CDR3 protein: CASSFSPGGDTEAFF; CDR3 DNA: TGTGCCAGCAGTTTTTCCCCAGGAGGGGACACTGAAGCTTTCTTT
V gene: TRBV7-2; J gene: TRBJ1-3; D gene: NA; clone size: few; CDR3 protein: CASSLGLGGWDTIYF; CDR3 DNA: TGTGCCAGCAGCTTAGGGTTGGGGGGGTGGGACACCATATATTTT
V gene: TRBV9; J gene: TRBJ1-1; D gene: TRBD1; clone size: NA; CDR3 protein: CASSGLTGMNTEAFF; CDR3 DNA: TGTGCCAGCAGCGGATTGACAGGGATGAACACTGAAGCTTTCTTT
V gene: TRBV13; J gene: TRBJ2-6; D gene: TRBD2; clone size: NA; CDR3 protein: CASSLGRLAYSGANVLTF; CDR3 DNA: TGTGCCAGCAGCTTAGGTCGACTAGCTTACTCTGGGGCCAACGTCCTGACTTTC
V gene: TRBV11-1; J gene: TRBJ2-2; D gene: NA; clone size: NA; CDR3 protein: CASSLNRGYGELFF; CDR3 DNA: TGTGCCAGCAGCTTGAATAGGGGATACGGGGAGCTGTTTTTT
V gene: TRBV19; J gene: TRBJ1-1; D gene: TRBD1; clone size: NA; CDR3 protein: CASSAQGANTEAFF; CDR3 DNA: TGTGCCAGTAGTGCCCAGGGGGCGAACACTGAAGCTTTCTTT
V gene: TRBV10-3; J gene: TRBJ2-7; D gene: TRBD2; clone size: few; CDR3 protein: CATHGGEGYEQYF; CDR3 DNA: TGTGCCACCCATGGGGGGGAGGGCTACGAGCAGTACTTC
V gene: TRBV10-3; J gene: TRBJ1-1; D gene: NA; clone size: NA; CDR3 protein: CAIRGTLEAFF; CDR3 DNA: TGTGCCATCAGGGGGACACTTGAAGCTTTCTTT
V gene: TRBV4-2; J gene: TRBJ2-2; D gene: TRBD1; clone size: NA; CDR3 protein: CASSQEGTVGGGELFF; CDR3 DNA: TGTGCCAGCAGCCAAGAAGGGACAGTAGGGGGTGGGGAGCTGTTTTTT
V gene: TRBV7-2; J gene: TRBJ2-3; D gene: TRBD2; clone size: NA; CDR3 protein: CASSPPTSVPNTDTQYF; CDR3 DNA: TGTGCCAGCAGCCCCCCTACTAGCGTCCCCAACACAGATACGCAGTATTTT
V gene: TRBV6-6; J gene: TRBJ2-5; D gene: NA; clone size: NA; CDR3 protein: CASSYGRGLETQYF; CDR3 DNA: TGTGCCAGCAGTTACGGGCGGGGGCTAGAGACCCAGTACTTC
V gene: TRBV6-6; J gene: TRBJ2-1; D gene: NA; clone size: NA; CDR3 protein: CASKIQYNEQFF; CDR3 DNA: TGTGCCAGCAAAATACAGTACAATGAGCAGTTCTTC
V gene: TRBV19; J gene: TRBJ1-6; D gene: NA; clone size: NA; CDR3 protein: CASSELGGYNSPLHF; CDR3 DNA: TGTGCCAGTAGTGAGTTAGGAGGCTATAATTCACCCCTCCACTTT
V gene: TRBV28; J gene: TRBJ1-5; D gene: TRBD1; clone size: few; CDR3 protein: CASRKQTGGSLFSNQPQHF; CDR3 DNA: TGTGCCAGCAGGAAGCAGACAGGGGGTTCTCTTTTTAGCAATCAGCCCCAGCATTTT
V gene: TRBV29-1; J gene: TRBJ1-4; D gene: TRBD1; clone size: once; CDR3 protein: CSVLQGAPPEKLFF; CDR3 DNA: TGCAGCGTTTTACAGGGGGCCCCTCCCGAAAAACTGTTTTTT
V gene: TRBV7-9; J gene: TRBJ2-5; D gene: TRBD2; clone size: NA; CDR3 protein: CASSVIALAGETQYF; CDR3 DNA: TGTGCCAGCAGCGTCATCGCCTTAGCGGGGGAGACCCAGTACTTC
V gene: TRBV19; J gene: TRBJ2-4; D gene: TRBD2; clone size: NA; CDR3 protein: CASRRGGLSKNIQYF; CDR3 DNA: TGTGCCAGTAGGCGGGGGGGATTGTCCAAAAACATTCAGTACTTC
V gene: TRBV6-5; J gene: TRBJ2-1; D gene: TRBD1; clone size: NA; CDR3 protein: CASSYGTGYNEQFF; CDR3 DNA: TGTGCCAGCAGTTACGGGACAGGTTACAATGAGCAGTTCTTC
V gene: TRBV19; J gene: TRBJ2-7; D gene: TRBD1; clone size: once; CDR3 protein: CASSGDRGLYEQYF; CDR3 DNA: TGTGCCAGTAGTGGGGACAGGGGGCTCTACGAGCAGTACTTC
V gene: TRBV28; J gene: TRBJ1-2; D gene: NA; clone size: few; CDR3 protein: CASSPGQTFYTF; CDR3 DNA: TGTGCCAGCAGTCCAGGACAAACTTTCTACACCTTC
V gene: TRBV7-9; J gene: TRBJ2-3; D gene: NA; clone size: NA; CDR3 protein: CSSSLSGYVQYF; CDR3 DNA: TGTTCCAGCAGCTTATCCGGGTACGTGCAGTATTTT
V gene: TRBV2; J gene: TRBJ2-1; D gene: NA; clone size: NA; CDR3 protein: CASRPTGYNEQFF; CDR3 DNA: TGTGCCAGCAGGCCTACGGGGTACAATGAGCAGTTCTTC
V gene: TRBV7-9; J gene: TRBJ2-2; D gene: NA; clone size: NA; CDR3 protein: CASSLDRGGVTGELFF; CDR3 DNA: TGTGCCAGCAGCTTAGATCGGGGAGGAGTCACCGGGGAGCTGTTTTTT
V gene: TRBV27; J gene: TRBJ2-5; D gene: TRBD1; clone size: NA; CDR3 protein: CASSLGGQGGQETQYF; CDR3 DNA: TGTGCCAGCAGTTTAGGGGGACAGGGGGGGCAAGAGACCCAGTACTTC
V gene: TRBV14; J gene: TRBJ2-5; D gene: NA; clone size: NA; CDR3 protein: CASSSSPLYQETQYF; CDR3 DNA: TGTGCCAGCAGCTCCAGTCCCCTGTACCAAGAGACCCAGTACTTC
V gene: TRBV10-3; J gene: TRBJ1-1; D gene: TRBD1; clone size: NA; CDR3 protein: CAISESIAGQGNTEAFF; CDR3 DNA: TGTGCCATCAGTGAGTCGATAGCGGGACAGGGGAACACTGAAGCTTTCTTT